Listed below are T cell receptor beta chains from one sample, sequenced in a study of cytomegalovirus exposure and HLA in healthy donors. Repertoires were generated with immunoSEQ multiplex PCR, while TCRdb's copy carries only in-frame clones and drops some. The data hold about 93,000 clones, with roughly 63% observed a single time. Input material: PBMCs. The receptors originated from a boy younger than 18 in good health and CMV-seropositive. Both conserved end residues are part of each CDR3. The order of the fields is V gene, clone size, D gene, J gene, CDR3 DNA, CDR3 protein. D genes are given only for firm matches. Clone sizes are given selectively: once, few, many, or a class where the clone is expanded.

TRBV7-9	few	TRBD1	TRBJ1-5	TGTGCCAGCAGCGTCGGGACAGGGAATCAGCCCCAGCATTTT	CASSVGTGNQPQHF
TRBV7-9	NA	NA	TRBJ1-4	TGTGCCAGCAGCTTATTTCCCCCCAGGGATGGGAACGAAAAACTGTTTTTT	CASSLFPPRDGNEKLFF
TRBV10-1	NA	TRBD2	TRBJ2-5	TGCGCCAGCAGTGAGTGGTCTAGCGGTAGGGAGACCCAGTACTTC	CASSEWSSGRETQYF
TRBV12-2	NA	NA	TRBJ2-2	TGTGCAAGTCGCCCTACGGGGGGCGGGGAGCTGTTTTTT	CASRPTGGGELFF
TRBV7-8	NA	TRBD1	TRBJ2-7	TGTGCCAGCAACCGGGACAGGGATAGCGAGCAGTACTTC	CASNRDRDSEQYF
TRBV28	NA	TRBD2	TRBJ2-5	TGTGCCAGCAGTCCCTCACTAGCGGGAGTGAGGGAGACCCAGTACTTC	CASSPSLAGVRETQYF
TRBV19	NA	TRBD1	TRBJ1-5	TGTGCCAGTAGTATTGGGGACAGGGGCTATAGCAATCAGCCCCAGCATTTT	CASSIGDRGYSNQPQHF
TRBV5-4	few	NA	TRBJ1-4	TGTGCCAGCACCAGCGGGTCAACTAATGAAAAACTGTTTTTT	CASTSGSTNEKLFF
TRBV5-6	NA	NA	TRBJ1-1	TGTGCCAGCAGCTTGGCATACACTGAAGCTTTCTTT	CASSLAYTEAFF
TRBV5-1	few	NA	TRBJ1-1	TGCGCCAGCAGCCTGCGCACGGCCGGGGACACTGAAGCTTTCTTT	CASSLRTAGDTEAFF
TRBV5-1	NA	NA	TRBJ2-2	TGCGCCAGCAGCTTAAGATCAGAAGGAGCCGGGGAGCTGTTTTTT	CASSLRSEGAGELFF
TRBV7-6	once	NA	TRBJ2-6	TGTGCCAGCAGCCCTAACAGGCCTGGGGCCAACGTCCTGACTTTC	CASSPNRPGANVLTF
TRBV15	few	NA	TRBJ2-7	TGTGCCACCAGCGCCCAGGCGGGGGAGCAGTACTTC	CATSAQAGEQYF
TRBV12-5	many	TRBD1	TRBJ1-1	TGTGCTAGTGGCCGAGGACAGGGGGCGCCGGGCACTGAAGCTTTCTTT	CASGRGQGAPGTEAFF
TRBV27	NA	NA	TRBJ2-7	TGTGCCAGCAGTTTATCGGCGACAGGTACCTACGAGCAGTACTTC	CASSLSATGTYEQYF
TRBV19	once	TRBD1	TRBJ2-3	TGTGCCAGTAGTGTGGACAGGGGGCCTTCAGATACGCAGTATTTT	CASSVDRGPSDTQYF
TRBV11-3	few	NA	TRBJ2-1	TGTGCCAGCAGCTTAGGCAACACATCCTACAATGAGCAGTTCTTC	CASSLGNTSYNEQFF
TRBV6-1	NA	NA	TRBJ1-3	TGTGCCAGCAGACTGACAGGCTCTAGAAACACCATATATTTT	CASRLTGSRNTIYF
TRBV5-6	NA	NA	TRBJ2-3	TGTGCCAGCAGCTTGGGGCCGGGTACAGATACGCAGTATTTT	CASSLGPGTDTQYF
TRBV9	medium-sized	NA	TRBJ1-1	TGTGCCAGCAGCGCCCGACCGGGACAAGAAGCTTTCTTT	CASSARPGQEAFF
TRBV7-9	NA	TRBD1	TRBJ2-3	TGTGCCAGCAACCTTTTGGGACAGGGCACAGATACGCAGTATTTT	CASNLLGQGTDTQYF
TRBV7-2	NA	TRBD1	TRBJ1-5	TGTGCCAGCAGCCCAAACAGGGGGCGAGGAGATCAGCCCCAGCATTTT	CASSPNRGRGDQPQHF
TRBV7-9	NA	NA	TRBJ2-3	TGTGCCAGCAGCGCTTTACAGGGCCATAGCACAGATACGCAGTATTTT	CASSALQGHSTDTQYF
TRBV29-1	NA	NA	TRBJ2-1	TGCAGCGCGGGGAGAGACAATGAGCAGTTCTTC	CSAGRDNEQFF
TRBV7-2	once	TRBD1	TRBJ1-5	TGTGCCAGCAGCCCCACAGGGGGCAATCAGCCCCAGCATTTT	CASSPTGGNQPQHF
TRBV27	once	NA	TRBJ1-2	TGTGCCATCCTCGGGGGTTCCTATGGCTACACCTTC	CAILGGSYGYTF
TRBV4-2	NA	NA	TRBJ2-1	TGTGCCAGCAGCCAAGAGACTAGAACGGGTGAGCAGTTCTTC	CASSQETRTGEQFF
TRBV14	NA	NA	TRBJ2-1	TGTGCCAGCAGCCAACCGGGATGGGGGGGCTTAGAGCAGTTCTTC	CASSQPGWGGLEQFF
TRBV5-1	NA	TRBD1	TRBJ2-1	TGCGCCAGCAGAGCGACAGGGGGAAATGAGCAGTTCTTC	CASRATGGNEQFF
TRBV27	NA	TRBD1	TRBJ2-7	TGTGCCAGCAGTTCCCCTGGGACAGGGAGCGAGCAGTACTTC	CASSSPGTGSEQYF
TRBV9	NA	TRBD2	TRBJ2-7	TGTGCCAGCAGTAGCGGGGTAAGCTCCTACGAGCAGTACTTC	CASSSGVSSYEQYF
TRBV5-6	NA	TRBD1	TRBJ1-1	TGTGCCAGCAGCCCCGGGACAGGGGTTGAAGCTTTCTTT	CASSPGTGVEAFF
TRBV19	NA	TRBD2	TRBJ2-2	TGTGCCAGTAGTAGCGGGACTAGCGGGACGAACACCGGGGAGCTGTTTTTT	CASSSGTSGTNTGELFF
TRBV30	NA	NA	TRBJ1-2	NA	CAWSVGQGANGYPF
TRBV19	NA	TRBD1	TRBJ1-2	TGTGCCAGTAGTATCAACAGGGGGCTTGCGAACTATGGCTACACCTTC	CASSINRGLANYGYTF
TRBV5-1	NA	TRBD2	TRBJ2-5	TGCGCCAGCAGCTTAGGTAGCGGGGAGGAGACCCAGTACTTC	CASSLGSGEETQYF
TRBV6-6	NA	NA	TRBJ1-5	TGTGCCAGCAGTTACGGGGCAAACCATCAGCCCCAGCATTTT	CASSYGANHQPQHF
TRBV29-1	NA	TRBD1	TRBJ1-5	TGCAGCGTTGGGGGACAGGAAGATAGCAATCAGCCCCAGCATTTT	CSVGGQEDSNQPQHF
TRBV5-1	NA	NA	TRBJ1-5	TGCGCCAGCAGCTTGGGGGCAGGGTCTAGCAATCAGCCCCAGCATTTT	CASSLGAGSSNQPQHF
TRBV19	NA	NA	TRBJ2-7	TGTGCCAGTAGTATAGCAGGGGACTACGAGCAGTACTTC	CASSIAGDYEQYF
TRBV5-1	NA	TRBD2	TRBJ2-1	TGCGCCAGCAGCTTGGGGGAGGCTAGCGGGAGCAAGTTCTTC	CASSLGEASGSKFF
TRBV5-1	NA	NA	TRBJ1-1	TGCGCCAGCAGCACTCACCTAGGCACTGAAGCTTTCTTT	CASSTHLGTEAFF
TRBV5-4	NA	NA	TRBJ2-7	TGTGCCAGCAGCCGGGACACCTACGAGCAGTACTTC	CASSRDTYEQYF
TRBV7-9	NA	NA	TRBJ1-1	TGTGCCAGCAGCAGCCGGGGGAGCACTGAAGCTTTCTTT	CASSSRGSTEAFF
TRBV6-6	NA	NA	TRBJ1-1	TGTGCCAGCAGTCAGTTTGCCGCAGGAGCTTTCTTT	CASSQFAAGAFF
TRBV5-4	NA	TRBD2	TRBJ2-2	TGTGCCAGCAGCCCGGGACTAGCGGGGTTCACCGGGGAGCTGTTTTTT	CASSPGLAGFTGELFF
TRBV5-1	NA	NA	TRBJ2-2	TGCGCCAGCAGCTTGAGATCGGCGAACACCGGGGAGCTGTTTTTT	CASSLRSANTGELFF
TRBV5-4	once	NA	TRBJ2-7	TGTGCCAGCAGTACAAGCGGGACATCCTACGAGCAGTACTTC	CASSTSGTSYEQYF
TRBV19	NA	TRBD2	TRBJ2-3	TGTGCCAGTAGTCAAGGGACTAGCGGGAGGGGGACAGATACGCAGTATTTT	CASSQGTSGRGTDTQYF
TRBV4-1	NA	NA	TRBJ2-7	TGCGCCAGCAGTATAACAGGGTACGAGCAGTACTTC	CASSITGYEQYF
TRBV2	NA	TRBD2	TRBJ2-4	TGTGCCAGCAGTGGATATAGAAGCGGGGGGGAGTACTTC	CASSGYRSGGEYF